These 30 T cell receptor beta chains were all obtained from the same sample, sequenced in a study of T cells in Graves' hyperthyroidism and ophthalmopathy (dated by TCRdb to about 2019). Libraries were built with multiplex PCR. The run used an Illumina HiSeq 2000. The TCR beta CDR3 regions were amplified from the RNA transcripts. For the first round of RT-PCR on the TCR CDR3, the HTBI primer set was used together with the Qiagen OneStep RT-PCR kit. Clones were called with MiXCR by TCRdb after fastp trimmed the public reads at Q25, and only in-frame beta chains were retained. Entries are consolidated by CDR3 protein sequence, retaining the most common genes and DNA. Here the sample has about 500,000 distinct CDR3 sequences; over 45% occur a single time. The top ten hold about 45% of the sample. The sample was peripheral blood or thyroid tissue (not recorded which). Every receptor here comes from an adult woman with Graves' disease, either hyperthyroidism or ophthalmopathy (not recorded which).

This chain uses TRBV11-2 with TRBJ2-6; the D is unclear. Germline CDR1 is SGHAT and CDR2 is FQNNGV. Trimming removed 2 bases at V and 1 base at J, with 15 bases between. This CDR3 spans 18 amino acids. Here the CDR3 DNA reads TGTGCCAGCAGCTTATGGCCACCAGAGCTTTCTGGGGCCAACGTCCTGACTTTC. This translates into CASSLWPPELSGANVLTF. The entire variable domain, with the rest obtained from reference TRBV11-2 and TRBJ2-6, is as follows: EAGVAQSPRYKIIEKRQSVAFWCNPISGHATLYWYQQILGQGPKLLIQFQNNGVVDDSQLPKDRFSAERLKGVDSTLKIQPAKLEDSAVYLCASSLWPPELSGANVLTFGAGSRLTVL.

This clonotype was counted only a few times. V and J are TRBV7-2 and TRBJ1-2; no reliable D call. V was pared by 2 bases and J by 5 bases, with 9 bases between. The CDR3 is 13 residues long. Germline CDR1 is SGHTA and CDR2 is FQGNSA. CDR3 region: CASSLSPGYGYTF. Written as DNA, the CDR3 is TGTGCCAGCAGCTTATCGCCGGGTTATGGCTACACCTTC.

The CDR3 DNA is TGTGCCAGCAGCGCAACCGTGACGATTGGATATGGCTACACCTTC. This encodes CASSATVTIGYGYTF. This chain joins TRBV9 and TRBJ1-2, with unresolved D. V was shortened by 3 bases and J by 5 bases, with 17 bases between the two germline ends. This CDR3 is built from 15 residues. Germline-derived CDR1 and CDR2 are SGDLS and YYNGEE.

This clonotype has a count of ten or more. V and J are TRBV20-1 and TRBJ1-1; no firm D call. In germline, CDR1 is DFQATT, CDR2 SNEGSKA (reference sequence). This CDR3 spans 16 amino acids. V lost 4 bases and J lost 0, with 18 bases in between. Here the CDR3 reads CSATRISARMNTEAFF. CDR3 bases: TGCAGTGCTACACGGATATCGGCACGGATGAACACTGAAGCTTTCTTT.

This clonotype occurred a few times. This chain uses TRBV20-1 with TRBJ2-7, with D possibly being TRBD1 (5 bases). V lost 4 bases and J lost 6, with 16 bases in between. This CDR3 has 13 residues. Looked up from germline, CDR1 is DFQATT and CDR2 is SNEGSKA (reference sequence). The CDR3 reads CSATHRPVGEQYF. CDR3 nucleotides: TGCAGTGCTACCCACAGGCCGGTAGGCGAGCAGTACTTC.

The CDR3 DNA follows: TGCAGTGCTAGCTTTTTAGCGGGAGCGAGCTACGAGCAGTACTTC. Its translation: CSASFLAGASYEQYF. The chain joins TRBV20-1 to TRBJ2-7, with TRBD2 matching over 9 bases. CDR1 DFQATT and CDR2 SNEGSKA come from the germline V gene (reference sequence). J was trimmed by 3 bases and V by 3 bases; bases with no gene match: 9. The CDR3 consists of 15 residues.

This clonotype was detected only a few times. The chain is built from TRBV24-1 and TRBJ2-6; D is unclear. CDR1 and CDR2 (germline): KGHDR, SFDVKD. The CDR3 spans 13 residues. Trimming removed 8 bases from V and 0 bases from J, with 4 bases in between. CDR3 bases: TGTGCCACCACTTCCTCTGGGGCCAACGTCCTGACTTTC. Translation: CATTSSGANVLTF.

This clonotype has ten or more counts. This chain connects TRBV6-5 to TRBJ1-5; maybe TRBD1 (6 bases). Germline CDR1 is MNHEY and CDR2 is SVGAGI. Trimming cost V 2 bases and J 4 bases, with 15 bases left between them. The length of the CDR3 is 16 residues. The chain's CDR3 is CASSYGTPGVNQPQHF. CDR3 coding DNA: TGTGCCAGCAGTTACGGGACACCGGGTGTGAATCAGCCCCAGCATTTT.

CDR3 DNA: TGCGCCAGCAGCTCTACAGGGACAGCCGCGTTGGGGGAGCTGTTTTTT. Translation gives CASSSTGTAALGELFF. The chain carries TRBV5-1 and TRBJ2-2, with TRBD1 identical over 7 bases. The V gene's germline CDR1 is SGHRS and CDR2 YFSETQ. CDR3 size: 16 residues. After removal of 3 bases from V and 8 bases from J, the junction contained 13 bases not matched to a gene.

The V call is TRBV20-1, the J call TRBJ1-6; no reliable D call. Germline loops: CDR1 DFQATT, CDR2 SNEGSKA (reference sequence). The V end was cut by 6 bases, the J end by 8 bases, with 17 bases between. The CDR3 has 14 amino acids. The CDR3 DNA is TGCAGTGCCCAGGCGGAGGGCGCGGATTCACCCCTCCACTTT. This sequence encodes CSAQAEGADSPLHF.

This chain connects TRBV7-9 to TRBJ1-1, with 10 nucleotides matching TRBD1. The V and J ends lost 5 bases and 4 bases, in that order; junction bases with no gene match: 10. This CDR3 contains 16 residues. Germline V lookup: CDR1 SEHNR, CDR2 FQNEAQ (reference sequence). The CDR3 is CASSPRGQGTVTEAFF. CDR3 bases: TGTGCCAGCAGCCCCAGGGGACAGGGGACGGTCACTGAAGCTTTCTTT.

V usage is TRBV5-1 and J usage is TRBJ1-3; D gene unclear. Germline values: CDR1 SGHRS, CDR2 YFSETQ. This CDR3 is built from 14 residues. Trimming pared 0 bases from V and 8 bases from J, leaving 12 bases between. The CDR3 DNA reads TGCGCCAGCAGCTTGGGGACCTCGAGCGACACCATATATTTT. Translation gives CASSLGTSSDTIYF. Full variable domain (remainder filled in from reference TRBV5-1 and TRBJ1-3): KAGVTQTPRYLIKTRGQQVTLSCSPISGHRSVSWYQQTPGQGLQFLFEYFSETQRNKGNFPGRFSGRQFSNSRSEMNVSTLELGDSALYLCASSLGTSSDTIYFGEGSWLTVV.

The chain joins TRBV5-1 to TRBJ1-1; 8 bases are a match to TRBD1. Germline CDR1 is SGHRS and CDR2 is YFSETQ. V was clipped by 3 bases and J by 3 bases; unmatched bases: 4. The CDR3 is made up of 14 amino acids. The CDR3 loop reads CASSWTTGDTEAFF. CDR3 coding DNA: TGCGCCAGCAGCTGGACGACAGGGGACACTGAAGCTTTCTTT.

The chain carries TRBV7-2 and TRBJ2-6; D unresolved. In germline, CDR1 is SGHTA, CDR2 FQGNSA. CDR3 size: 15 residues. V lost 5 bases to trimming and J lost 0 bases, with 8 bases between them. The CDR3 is CASSVAVSGANVLTF. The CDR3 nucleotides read TGTGCCAGCAGCGTTGCGGTCTCTGGGGCCAACGTCCTGACTTTC.

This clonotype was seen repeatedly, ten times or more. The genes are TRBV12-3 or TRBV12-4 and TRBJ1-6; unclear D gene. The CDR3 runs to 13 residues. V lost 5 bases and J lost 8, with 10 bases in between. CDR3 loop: CASSIYTDSPLHF. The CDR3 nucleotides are TGTGCCAGCAGTATTTACACAGATTCACCCCTCCACTTT.

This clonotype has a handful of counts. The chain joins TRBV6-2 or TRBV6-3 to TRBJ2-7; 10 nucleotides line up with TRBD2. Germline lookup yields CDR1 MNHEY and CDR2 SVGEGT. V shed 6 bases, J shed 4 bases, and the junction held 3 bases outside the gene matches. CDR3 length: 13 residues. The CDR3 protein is CASRGSGRYEQYF. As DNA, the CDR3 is TGTGCCAGCAGGGGTAGCGGGAGGTACGAGCAGTACTTC.

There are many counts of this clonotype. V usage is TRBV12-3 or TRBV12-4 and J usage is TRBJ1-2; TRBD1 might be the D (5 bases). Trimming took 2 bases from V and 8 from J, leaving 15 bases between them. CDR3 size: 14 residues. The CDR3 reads CASSLTGTSEGYTF. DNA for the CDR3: TGTGCCAGCAGTTTAACCGGGACCAGCGAAGGCTACACCTTC.

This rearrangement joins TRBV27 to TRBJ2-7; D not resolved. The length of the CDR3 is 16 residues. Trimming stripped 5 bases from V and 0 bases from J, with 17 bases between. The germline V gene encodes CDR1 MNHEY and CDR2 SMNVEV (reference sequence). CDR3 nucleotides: TGTGCCAGCAGTCCCGGGTGGTCTTTAAGCTCCTACGAGCAGTACTTC. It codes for CASSPGWSLSSYEQYF.

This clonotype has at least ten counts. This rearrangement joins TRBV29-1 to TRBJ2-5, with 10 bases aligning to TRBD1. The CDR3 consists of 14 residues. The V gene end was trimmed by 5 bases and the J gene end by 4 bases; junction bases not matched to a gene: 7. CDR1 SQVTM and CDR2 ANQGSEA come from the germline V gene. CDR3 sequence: CSVSSTGGPETQYF. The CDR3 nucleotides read TGCAGCGTTTCCTCGACAGGGGGCCCAGAGACCCAGTACTTC.

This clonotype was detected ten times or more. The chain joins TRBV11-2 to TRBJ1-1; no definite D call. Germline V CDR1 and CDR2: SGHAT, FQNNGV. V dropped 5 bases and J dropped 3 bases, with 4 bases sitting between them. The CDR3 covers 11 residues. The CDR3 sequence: CASSNDTEAFF. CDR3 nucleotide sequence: TGTGCCAGCAGCAACGACACTGAAGCTTTCTTT.

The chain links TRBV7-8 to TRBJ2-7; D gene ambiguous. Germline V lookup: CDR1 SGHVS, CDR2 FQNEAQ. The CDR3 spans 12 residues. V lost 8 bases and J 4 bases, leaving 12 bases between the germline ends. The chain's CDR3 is CASRPTVYEQYF. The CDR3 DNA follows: TGTGCCAGCCGACCTACAGTGTACGAGCAGTACTTC.

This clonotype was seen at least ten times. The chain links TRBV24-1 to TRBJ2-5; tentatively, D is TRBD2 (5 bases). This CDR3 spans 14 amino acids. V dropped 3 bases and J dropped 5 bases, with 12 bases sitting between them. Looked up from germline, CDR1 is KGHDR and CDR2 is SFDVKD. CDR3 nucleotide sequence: TGTGCCACCAGTGATAGCGGCAGGCTTGAGACCCAGTACTTC. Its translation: CATSDSGRLETQYF.

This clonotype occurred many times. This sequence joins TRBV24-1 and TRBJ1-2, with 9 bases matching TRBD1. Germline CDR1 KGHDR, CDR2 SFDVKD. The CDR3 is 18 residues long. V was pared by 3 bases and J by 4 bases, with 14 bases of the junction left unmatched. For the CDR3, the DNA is TGTGCCACCAGTGATCGAAGAAAAACGGGACAGGGATTCTATGGCTACACCTTC. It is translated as CATSDRRKTGQGFYGYTF.

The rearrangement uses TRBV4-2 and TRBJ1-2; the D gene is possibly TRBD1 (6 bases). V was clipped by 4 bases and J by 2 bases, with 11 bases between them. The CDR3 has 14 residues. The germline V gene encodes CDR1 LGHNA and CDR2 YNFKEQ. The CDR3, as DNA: TGTGCCAGCAGCCGGAACAGGGAAAACTATGGCTACACCTTC. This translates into CASSRNRENYGYTF.

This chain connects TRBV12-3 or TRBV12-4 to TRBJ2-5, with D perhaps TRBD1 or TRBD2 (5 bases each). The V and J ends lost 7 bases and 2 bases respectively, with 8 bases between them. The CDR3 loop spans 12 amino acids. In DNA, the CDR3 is TGTGCCAGCATGAGGGGTCAAGAGACCCAGTACTTC. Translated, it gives CASMRGQETQYF.

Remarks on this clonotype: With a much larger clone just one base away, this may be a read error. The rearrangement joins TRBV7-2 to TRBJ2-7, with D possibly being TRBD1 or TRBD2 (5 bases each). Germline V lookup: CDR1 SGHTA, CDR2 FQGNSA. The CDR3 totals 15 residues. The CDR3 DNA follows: TGTGCCAGCAGCCCTCAGTCCGGGGCTTCCTACGATCAGTACTTC. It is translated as CASSPQSGASYDQYF. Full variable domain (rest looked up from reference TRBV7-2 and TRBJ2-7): GAGVSQSPSNKVTEKGKDVELRCDPISGHTALYWYRQSLGQGLEFLIYFQGNSAPDKSGLPSDRFSAERTGGSVSTLTIQRTQQEDSAVYLCASSPQSGASYDQYFGPGTRLTVT.

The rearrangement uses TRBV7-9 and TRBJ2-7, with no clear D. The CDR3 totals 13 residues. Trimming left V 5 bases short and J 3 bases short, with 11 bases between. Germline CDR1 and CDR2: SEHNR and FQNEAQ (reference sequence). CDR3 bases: TGTGCCAGCAGCCCTAGTACCCTCTACGAGCAGTACTTC. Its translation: CASSPSTLYEQYF.

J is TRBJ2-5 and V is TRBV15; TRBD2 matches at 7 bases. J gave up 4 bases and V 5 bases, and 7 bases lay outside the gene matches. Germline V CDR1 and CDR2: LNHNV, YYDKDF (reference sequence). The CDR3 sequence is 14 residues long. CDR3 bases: TGTGCCACCAGCGACGGGAGGACCGTAGAGACCCAGTACTTC. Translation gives CATSDGRTVETQYF.

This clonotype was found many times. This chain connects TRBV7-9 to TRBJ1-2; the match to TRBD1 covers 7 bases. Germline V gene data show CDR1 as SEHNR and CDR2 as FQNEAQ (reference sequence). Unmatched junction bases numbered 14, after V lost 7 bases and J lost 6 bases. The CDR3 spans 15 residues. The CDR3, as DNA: TGTGCCAGCAACCAACCACTCGGACAGGAGGATGGCTACACCTTC. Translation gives CASNQPLGQEDGYTF.

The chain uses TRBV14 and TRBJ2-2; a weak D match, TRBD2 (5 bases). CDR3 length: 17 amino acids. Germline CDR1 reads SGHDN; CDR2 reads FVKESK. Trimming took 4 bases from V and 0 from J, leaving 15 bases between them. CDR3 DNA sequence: TGTGCCAGCAGCCGGAGGACGGTCAAGCCGAACACCGGGGAGCTGTTTTTT. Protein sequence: CASSRRTVKPNTGELFF.